These 15 T cell receptor beta chains were all obtained from the same sample, sequenced in a study of shared clonotypes between healthy human individuals. Data came from immunoSEQ multiplex PCR; TCRdb stores just in-frame clones and leaves some out. The sample has approximately 1.5 million clones, approximately 98.5% seen once. Specimen: naive CD4+ T cells sorted from blood. This sample's subset: CD45RA+ positively selected. The source of these receptors is a man between 25 and 39 years old in good health.

V is TRBV7-6 and J is TRBJ2-5; D is unresolved. Germline V gene sequence: CDR1 SGHVS, CDR2 FNYEAQ. The CDR3 extends over 16 amino acids. The V end was cut by 5 bases, the J end by 3 bases, with 19 bases between. CDR3 residues: CASSPPPRAREETQYF. DNA for the CDR3: TGTGCCAGCAGCCCGCCCCCTCGAGCCCGGGAAGAGACCCAGTACTTC.

The chain recombines TRBV5-6 with TRBJ2-3; D is possibly TRBD1 (5 bases). Germline values: CDR1 SGHDT, CDR2 YYEEEE. Trimming took 4 bases from V and 5 from J, leaving 11 bases between them. The CDR3 extends over 13 amino acids. The CDR3 loop is CASSLAREDTQYF. DNA of the CDR3: TGTGCCAGCAGCCTGGCCAGGGAAGATACGCAGTATTTT.

This chain links TRBV18 with TRBJ2-1; unclear D gene. Trimming left V 3 bases short and J 10 bases short, with 13 bases between. The CDR3 covers 13 residues. CDR1 and CDR2 from the germline V gene are KGHSH and LQKENI. CDR3 DNA sequence: TGTGCCAGCTCACCGGGTACGGGTAGCGAGCAGTTCTTC. Translation: CASSPGTGSEQFF.

J is TRBJ2-7 and V is TRBV5-1, with 7 bases fitting TRBD1. V was pared by 5 bases and J by 0 bases, with 5 bases of the junction left unmatched. Germline loops: CDR1 SGHRS, CDR2 YFSETQ. The CDR3 length is 14 residues. CDR3 protein: CASRDGQASYEQYF. In nucleotides, the CDR3 is TGCGCCAGCAGGGATGGACAGGCCTCCTACGAGCAGTACTTC. The full variable domain, rest sourced from reference TRBV5-1 and TRBJ2-7, is KAGVTQTPRYLIKTRGQQVTLSCSPISGHRSVSWYQQTPGQGLQFLFEYFSETQRNKGNFPGRFSGRQFSNSRSEMNVSTLELGDSALYLCASRDGQASYEQYFGPGTRLTVT.

This sequence joins TRBV4-1 and TRBJ2-1; D unclear. CDR1 is MGHRA and CDR2 is YSYEKL in the germline V gene. This CDR3 has 13 amino acids. Trimming shortened V by 0 bases and J by 11 bases, and 11 bases separated the two germline ends. The CDR3 region has the DNA TGCGCCAGCAGCCAAGATCGGTCGAGCAAGCAGTTCTTC. Translated, it gives CASSQDRSSKQFF.

The V gene is TRBV19, the J gene TRBJ2-3, with a tentative D call TRBD2 (6 bases). There are 15 residues in the CDR3. Between the trimmed V and J ends, which lost 5 bases and 6 bases, there was a span of 18 bases. Germline CDR1 and CDR2: LNHDA and SQIVND (reference sequence). Written as DNA, the CDR3 is TGTGCCAGTAGTGCAACGGGACTCAGGACGGATACGCAGTATTTT. This translates into CASSATGLRTDTQYF.

V and J are TRBV9 and TRBJ2-1; D ambiguous. V lost 0 bases, J lost 9 bases, and 4 bases lay in between. CDR3 size: 11 residues. Germline V gene lookup returns CDR1 SGDLS and CDR2 YYNGEE. The CDR3, as DNA: TGTGCCAGCAGCGTAGGCCCTGAGCAGTTCTTC. Translated: CASSVGPEQFF.

The count of this clone is one. The chain joins TRBV9 to TRBJ2-3, with 8 bases matching TRBD2. J lost 4 bases, V lost 0 bases, and 10 bases had no gene match. The CDR3 is made up of 17 amino acids. CDR1 and CDR2 from the germline V gene are SGDLS and YYNGEE. CDR3 coding DNA: TGTGCCAGCAGCGTAGGGGCACTAGCGGAAGTAGCAGATACGCAGTATTTT. Translated, it gives CASSVGALAEVADTQYF.

The chain has TRBV28 and TRBJ2-7, with 11 bases lining up with TRBD1. The CDR3 consists of 15 residues. With 4 bases clipped from V and 4 bases from J, the junction kept 6 bases outside the gene matches. Looked up from germline, CDR1 is MDHEN and CDR2 is SYDVKM. The chain's CDR3 is CASSWRTGGGYEQYF. CDR3 nucleotide sequence: TGTGCCAGCAGTTGGAGGACAGGGGGCGGGTACGAGCAGTACTTC.

The rearrangement uses TRBV6-5 and TRBJ1-2, with unresolved D. The length of the CDR3 is 14 residues. Trimming took off 2 bases at V and 4 bases at J, with 11 bases between the two ends. Per the germline V gene, CDR1 is MNHEY and CDR2 is SVGAGI. CDR3 residues: CASSYLGPSYGYTF. The CDR3 DNA reads TGTGCCAGCAGTTACCTCGGACCTTCCTATGGCTACACCTTC.

V is TRBV29-1 and J is TRBJ1-1, with unresolved D. Trimming took off 7 bases at V and 0 bases at J, with 12 bases between the two ends. The CDR3 spans 13 residues. Germline CDR1 SQVTM, CDR2 ANQGSEA. DNA of the CDR3: TGCAGCGGATTGAGGGAGATGAACACTGAAGCTTTCTTT. As protein: CSGLREMNTEAFF.

V is TRBV19 and J is TRBJ1-1, with D possibly matching TRBD1 (6 bases). CDR3 length: 15 amino acids. In germline, CDR1 is LNHDA, CDR2 SQIVND (reference sequence). V was cut by 4 bases and J by 3 bases, with 15 bases left in between. CDR3 bases: TGTGCCAGTAGTACCCCAGGGGAGGGGTACACTGAAGCTTTCTTT. Translated, it gives CASSTPGEGYTEAFF. The full variable domain, rest sourced from reference TRBV19 and TRBJ1-1, is DGGITQSPKYLFRKEGQNVTLSCEQNLNHDAMYWYRQDPGQGLRLIYYSQIVNDFQKGDIAEGYSVSREKKESFPLTVTSAQKNPTAFYLCASSTPGEGYTEAFFGQGTRLTVV.

This clone was seen a single time. The sample contains more than one DNA sequence encoding this CDR3. This chain joins TRBV5-1 and TRBJ2-3; tentatively, D is TRBD1 (6 bases). Trimming pared 0 bases from V and 2 bases from J, leaving 10 bases between. The CDR3 sequence is 15 residues long. CDR1 and CDR2 (germline): SGHRS, YFSETQ. CDR3 amino acids: CASSLGGTHTDTQYF. The CDR3 DNA follows: TGCGCCAGCAGCTTGGGGGGGACACACACAGATACGCAGTATTTT.

The V and J genes are TRBV5-1 and TRBJ1-5; tentatively, D is TRBD1 (6 bases). The CDR3 contains 14 residues. Trimming stripped 4 bases from V and 8 bases from J, with 16 bases between. The V gene's germline CDR1 is SGHRS and CDR2 YFSETQ. CDR3 protein: CASSRQGNMEPQHF. In nucleotides, the CDR3 is TGCGCCAGCAGCCGGCAGGGGAATATGGAGCCCCAGCATTTT.

The CDR3 is CASSRDGSSYNEQFF. The CDR3 nucleotides are TGTGCCAGCAGTCGGGACGGAAGCTCCTACAATGAGCAGTTCTTC. V is TRBV6-6 and J is TRBJ2-1; perhaps D is TRBD1 or TRBD2 (5 bases each). The V end was cut by 5 bases, the J end by 0 bases, with 11 bases between. The CDR3 extends over 15 amino acids. From germline, CDR1 is MNHNY and CDR2 SVGAGI (reference sequence).